Listed below are T cell receptor beta chains from one sample, sequenced in a study of T-cell reconstitution after alpha-beta-depleted transplantation in children. Each CDR3 protein gets one entry after TCRdb re-called the PCR reads with MiXCR. The sample has a few hundred thousand distinct CDR3 sequences; 10% are singletons. Here the sequenced sample was PBMCs from the stem cell graft donor, taken from the stem cell graft. These receptors all stem from a human donor who donated a stem cell graft to a child with acute lymphoblastic leukemia. Both conserved end residues are trimmed from each CDR3. Fields, in order: J gene, V gene, D gene, CDR3 protein. The D gene is left open where the match is weak.

TRBJ2-1	TRBV4-1	TRBD2	ASSQVGLAANNEQF
TRBJ2-7	TRBV20-1	NA	SARRGTRDEQY
TRBJ2-1	TRBV25-1	TRBD1	ASSGMNRGQVYNEQF
TRBJ2-3	TRBV6-5	NA	ASSYLDTDTQY
TRBJ2-6	TRBV20-1	TRBD2	SASGRAKLSGANVLT
TRBJ2-1	TRBV12-3/TRBV12-4	TRBD2	ASSPGGSPLNEQF
TRBJ1-1	TRBV29-1	TRBD1	SVQGIPEAF
TRBJ1-1	TRBV2	NA	ASSDPRTNTEAF
TRBJ2-2	TRBV5-1	NA	ASSLTPTDTGELF
TRBJ2-7	TRBV12-3/TRBV12-4	NA	ASSSDTSTYEQY
TRBJ2-7	TRBV7-9	TRBD2	ASSLVIKSGISYEQY
TRBJ2-7	TRBV7-9	TRBD1	ASSAQVGGWDEQY
TRBJ1-4	TRBV19	TRBD1	ASKTGGAENEKLF
TRBJ2-1	TRBV3-1	NA	ASCFLRLPGDEQF
TRBJ1-6	TRBV28	NA	ASSLKLLGSPLH
TRBJ2-3	TRBV6-1	TRBD1	ASSLRTGAGDTQY
TRBJ2-1	TRBV4-2	TRBD2	ASSPRLAGGPESSYNEQF
TRBJ2-5	TRBV28	NA	ASSFGALETQY
TRBJ2-5	TRBV13	NA	ASSIRAPRRQTQY
TRBJ2-1	TRBV20-1	TRBD2	SARGRAGGQFEQF
TRBJ2-1	TRBV7-9	NA	ASSQTGNEQF
TRBJ2-7	TRBV7-8	NA	ASSSDRSSYEQY
TRBJ2-1	TRBV7-9	NA	ASSLVGPLSYNEQF
TRBJ2-1	TRBV9	NA	ASSARPGNEQF
TRBJ2-1	TRBV4-3	TRBD2	ASSAQRGDNEQF
TRBJ2-3	TRBV28	NA	ASSSPGGGVGTDTQY
TRBJ2-1	TRBV6-2/TRBV6-3	NA	ASSYSLRALAKGSYNEQF
TRBJ1-6	TRBV27	NA	ASSLSMGRALH
TRBJ2-7	TRBV12-3/TRBV12-4	TRBD1	ASSPSRGRGEQY
TRBJ2-7	TRBV27	NA	ASRPDGYLPYEQY
TRBJ2-7	TRBV11-2	TRBD1	ASTAGQGLWEQY
TRBJ1-4	TRBV3-1	NA	ASSQLRVTRKNEKLF
TRBJ2-1	TRBV12-3/TRBV12-4	TRBD1	ASSGTGRNNEQF
TRBJ1-1	TRBV5-1	TRBD1	ASSSPGQLNTEAF
TRBJ2-1	TRBV5-1	NA	ASSLDRLAHSYNEQF
TRBJ1-1	TRBV20-1	TRBD1	SARAGRGRTDAF
TRBJ1-1	TRBV20-1	NA	SAPPLVGSSGTEAF
TRBJ1-2	TRBV27	NA	ASSLDSPGTWGYT
TRBJ2-2	TRBV4-1	NA	ASSPETGLYTANTGELF
TRBJ2-1	TRBV9	TRBD2	ASSNLAGIAGNEQF
TRBJ1-2	TRBV3-1	NA	ASSQDSTRFATCT
TRBJ2-2	TRBV20-1	TRBD2	SAPGLAGAGGELF
TRBJ2-1	TRBV5-1	NA	ASSLRGRGVPRSGHRSYNEQF
TRBJ2-1	TRBV12-3/TRBV12-4	NA	ASSLSQGRNEQF
TRBJ2-2	TRBV9	TRBD2	ASSVELAGVTGELF
TRBJ1-6	TRBV27	NA	ASSLGPAGLNNSPLH
TRBJ2-1	TRBV5-5	TRBD2	ASSLRIRTSGMNNEQF
TRBJ2-7	TRBV6-6	NA	ASSYSLEYEQY
TRBJ2-7	TRBV14	TRBD1	ASSPSRDRTYEQY